The T cell receptor beta chain described here comes from a study of blood T cell repertoires in COVID-19. In the study overall: Both acute and convalescent COVID-19 samples were obtained from the United States, Italy and Spain. The cDNA or gDNA used as material had been derived from T cells, B-cell-depleted T cells, or PBMCs.

Germline loops: CDR1 MNHEY, CDR2 SVGEGT. The CDR3 has 15 residues. The ends lost 5 bases at V and 8 bases at J; junction bases unmatched: 11. Source study methods: Amplified reference gene primers provided the basis for estimating nucleated cell counts. Some clones are missing from TCRdb's copy, which holds only in-frame ones; the method was immunoSEQ multiplex PCR. V and J calls and clone size are copied from that table; D and trimming were computed from the DNA. The table lists around 190,000 clones, around 80% of them singletons, with 5% to 8.5% in the top ten. The sample consisted of peripheral blood. This TCR was recovered from a man between 70 and 80 years old with active or convalescent COVID-19. The J gene is TRBJ1-4, the V gene TRBV6-2 or TRBV6-3, with TRBD1 matching 7 bases. In nucleotides, the CDR3 is TGTGCCAGCAGTAAACGTCCTACGACAGGGGAAAAACTGTTTTTT. Its protein product is CASSKRPTTGEKLFF.